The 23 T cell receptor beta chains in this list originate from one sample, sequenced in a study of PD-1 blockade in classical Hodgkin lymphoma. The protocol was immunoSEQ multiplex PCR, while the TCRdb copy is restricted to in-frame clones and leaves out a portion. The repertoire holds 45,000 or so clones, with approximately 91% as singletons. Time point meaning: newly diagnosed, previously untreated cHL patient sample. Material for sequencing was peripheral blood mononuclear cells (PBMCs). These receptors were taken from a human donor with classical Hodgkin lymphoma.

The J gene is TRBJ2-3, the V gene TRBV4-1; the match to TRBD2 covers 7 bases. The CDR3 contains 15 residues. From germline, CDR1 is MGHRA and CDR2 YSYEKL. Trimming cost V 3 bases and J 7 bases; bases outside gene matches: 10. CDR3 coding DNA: TGCGCCAGCAGCCAGGGAGGGACGGGGAAGAATACGCAGTATTTT. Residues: CASSQGGTGKNTQYF.

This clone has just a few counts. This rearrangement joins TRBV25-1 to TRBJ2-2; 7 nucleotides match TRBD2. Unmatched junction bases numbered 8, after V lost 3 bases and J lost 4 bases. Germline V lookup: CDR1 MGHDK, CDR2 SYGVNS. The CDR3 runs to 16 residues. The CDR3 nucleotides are TGTGCCAGCAGTGACCCGACTAGCCCGAGCACCGGGGAGCTGTTTTTT. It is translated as CASSDPTSPSTGELFF.

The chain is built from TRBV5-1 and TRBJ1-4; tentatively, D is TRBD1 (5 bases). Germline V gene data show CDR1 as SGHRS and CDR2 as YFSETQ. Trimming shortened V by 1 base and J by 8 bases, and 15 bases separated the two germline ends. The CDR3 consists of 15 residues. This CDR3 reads CASSLNTGLREKLFF. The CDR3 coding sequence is TGCGCCAGCAGCTTGAACACAGGCCTTCGGGAAAAACTGTTTTTT.

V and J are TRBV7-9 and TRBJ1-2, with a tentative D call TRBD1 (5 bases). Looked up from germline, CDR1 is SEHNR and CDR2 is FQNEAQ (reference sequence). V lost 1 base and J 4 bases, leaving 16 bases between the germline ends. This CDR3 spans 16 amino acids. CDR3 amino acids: CASSLEGTGLGYGYTF. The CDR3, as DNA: TGTGCCAGCAGCTTAGAAGGGACCGGGCTGGGCTATGGCTACACCTTC.

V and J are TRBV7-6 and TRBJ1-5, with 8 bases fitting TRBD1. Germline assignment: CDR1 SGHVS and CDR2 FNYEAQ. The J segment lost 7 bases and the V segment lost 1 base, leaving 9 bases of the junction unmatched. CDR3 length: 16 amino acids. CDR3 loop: CASSLEATGDGQPQHF. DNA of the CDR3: TGTGCCAGCAGCTTAGAGGCGACAGGGGACGGCCAGCCCCAGCATTTT. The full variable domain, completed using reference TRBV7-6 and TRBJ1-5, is GAGVSQSPRYKVTKRGQDVALRCDPISGHVSLYWYRQALGQGPEFLTYFNYEAQQDKSGLPNDRFSAERPEGSISTLTIQRTEQRDSAMYRCASSLEATGDGQPQHFGDGTRLSIL.

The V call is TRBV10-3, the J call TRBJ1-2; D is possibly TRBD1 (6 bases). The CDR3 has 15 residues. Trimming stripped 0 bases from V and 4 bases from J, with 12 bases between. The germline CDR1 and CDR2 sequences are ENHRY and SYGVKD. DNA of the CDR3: TGTGCCATCAGTGAGTCACAGGGCGTAAGCTATGGCTACACCTTC. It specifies CAISESQGVSYGYTF.

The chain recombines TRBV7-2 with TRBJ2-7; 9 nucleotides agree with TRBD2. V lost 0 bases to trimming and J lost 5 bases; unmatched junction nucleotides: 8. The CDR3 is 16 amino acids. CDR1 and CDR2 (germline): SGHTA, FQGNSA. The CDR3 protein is CASSLALLAGIDEQYF. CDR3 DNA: TGTGCCAGCAGCTTAGCTCTCCTAGCGGGAATCGACGAGCAGTACTTC.

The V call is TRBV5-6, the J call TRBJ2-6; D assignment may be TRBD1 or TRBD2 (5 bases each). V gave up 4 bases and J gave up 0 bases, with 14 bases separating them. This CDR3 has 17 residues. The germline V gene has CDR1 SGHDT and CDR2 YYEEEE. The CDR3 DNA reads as TGTGCCAGCAGCCTGGGACCAGTCATCTCTGGGGCCAACGTCCTGACTTTC. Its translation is CASSLGPVISGANVLTF. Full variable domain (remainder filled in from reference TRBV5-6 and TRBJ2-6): DAGVTQSPTHLIKTRGQQVTLRCSPKSGHDTVSWYQQALGQGPQFIFQYYEEEERQRGNFPDRFSGHQFPNYSSELNVNALLLGDSALYLCASSLGPVISGANVLTFGAGSRLTVL.

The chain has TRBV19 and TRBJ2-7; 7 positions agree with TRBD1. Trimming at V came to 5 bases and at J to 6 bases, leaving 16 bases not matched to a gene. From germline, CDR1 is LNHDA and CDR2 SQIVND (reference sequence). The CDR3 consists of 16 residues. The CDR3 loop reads CASSRQGFVQGTEQYF. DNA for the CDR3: TGTGCCAGTAGTCGCCAAGGGTTCGTACAGGGGACCGAGCAGTACTTC.

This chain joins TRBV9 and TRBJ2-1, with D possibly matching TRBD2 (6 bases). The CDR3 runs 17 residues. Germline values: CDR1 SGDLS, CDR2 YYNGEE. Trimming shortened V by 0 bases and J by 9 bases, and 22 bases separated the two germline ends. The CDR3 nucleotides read TGTGCCAGCAGCGTAGCGGGCGGGGACCCGCACTTGGTTGAGCAGTTCTTC. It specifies CASSVAGGDPHLVEQFF.

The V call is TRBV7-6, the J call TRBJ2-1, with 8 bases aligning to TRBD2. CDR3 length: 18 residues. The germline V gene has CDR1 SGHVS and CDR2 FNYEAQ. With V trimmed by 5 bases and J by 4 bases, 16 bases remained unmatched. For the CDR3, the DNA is TGTGCCAGCAGCCGAACCGGGTATAGGACTAGCAGTTACAATGAGCAGTTCTTC. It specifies CASSRTGYRTSSYNEQFF.

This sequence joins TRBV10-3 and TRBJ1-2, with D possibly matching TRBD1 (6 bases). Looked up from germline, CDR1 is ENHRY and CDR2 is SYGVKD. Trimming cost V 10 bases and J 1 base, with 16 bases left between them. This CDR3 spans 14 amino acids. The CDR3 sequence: CATRTETINYGYTF. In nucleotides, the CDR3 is TGTGCCACCCGGACAGAAACTATTAACTATGGCTACACCTTC.

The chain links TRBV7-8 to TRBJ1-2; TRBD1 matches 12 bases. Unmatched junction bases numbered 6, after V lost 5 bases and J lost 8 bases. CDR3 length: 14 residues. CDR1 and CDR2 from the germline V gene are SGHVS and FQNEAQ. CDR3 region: CASSAGTGGYGYTF. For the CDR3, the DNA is TGTGCCAGCAGCGCCGGGACAGGGGGCTACGGCTACACCTTC.

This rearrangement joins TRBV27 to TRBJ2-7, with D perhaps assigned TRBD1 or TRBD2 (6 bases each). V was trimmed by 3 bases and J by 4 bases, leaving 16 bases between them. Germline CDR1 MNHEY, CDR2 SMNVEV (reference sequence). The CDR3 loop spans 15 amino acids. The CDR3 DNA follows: TGTGCCAGCAGTTTGGGGGGCAGGGCCTATTACGAGCAGTACGTC. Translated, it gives CASSLGGRAYYEQYV.

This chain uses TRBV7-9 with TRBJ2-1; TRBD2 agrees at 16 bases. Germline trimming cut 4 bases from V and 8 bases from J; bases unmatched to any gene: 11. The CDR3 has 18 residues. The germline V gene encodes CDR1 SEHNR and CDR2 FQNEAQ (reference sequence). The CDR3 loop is CASSSIPGLAGGQDEQFF. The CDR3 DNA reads TGTGCCAGCAGCTCGATACCGGGACTAGCGGGAGGGCAGGATGAGCAGTTCTTC.

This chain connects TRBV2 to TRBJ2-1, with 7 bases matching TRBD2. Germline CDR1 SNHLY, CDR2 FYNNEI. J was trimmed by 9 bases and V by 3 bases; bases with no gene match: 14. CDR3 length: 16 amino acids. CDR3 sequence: CASSENRDYSLGEQFF. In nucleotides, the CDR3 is TGTGCCAGCAGTGAGAACCGGGACTATAGTTTGGGTGAGCAGTTCTTC. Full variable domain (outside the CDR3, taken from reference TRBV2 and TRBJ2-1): EPEVTQTPSHQVTQMGQEVILRCVPISNHLYFYWYRQILGQKVEFLVSFYNNEISEKSEIFDDQFSVERPDGSNFTLKIRSTKLEDSAMYFCASSENRDYSLGEQFFGPGTRLTVL.

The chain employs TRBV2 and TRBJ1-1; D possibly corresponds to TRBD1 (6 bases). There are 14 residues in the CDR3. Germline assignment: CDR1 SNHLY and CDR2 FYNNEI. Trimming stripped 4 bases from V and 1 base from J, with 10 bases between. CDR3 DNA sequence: TGTGCCAGCAGTGTAGGGGGTGGGAACACTGAAGCTTTCTTT. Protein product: CASSVGGGNTEAFF.

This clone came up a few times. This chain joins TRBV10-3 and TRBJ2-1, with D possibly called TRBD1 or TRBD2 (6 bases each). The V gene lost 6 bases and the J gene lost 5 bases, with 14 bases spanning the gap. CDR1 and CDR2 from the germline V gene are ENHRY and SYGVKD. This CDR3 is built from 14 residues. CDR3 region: CAIRTTRGDNEQFF. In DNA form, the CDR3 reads TGTGCCATCAGGACTACTAGGGGGGACAATGAGCAGTTCTTC.

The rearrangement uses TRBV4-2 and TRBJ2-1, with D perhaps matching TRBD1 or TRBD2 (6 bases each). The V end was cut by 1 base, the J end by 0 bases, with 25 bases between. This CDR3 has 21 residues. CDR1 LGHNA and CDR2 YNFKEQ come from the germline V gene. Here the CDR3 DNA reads TGTGCCAGCAGCCAAGCTGGCACGGCTAGCGAGGGGGGAAGCTCCTACAATGAGCAGTTCTTC. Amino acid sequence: CASSQAGTASEGGSSYNEQFF.

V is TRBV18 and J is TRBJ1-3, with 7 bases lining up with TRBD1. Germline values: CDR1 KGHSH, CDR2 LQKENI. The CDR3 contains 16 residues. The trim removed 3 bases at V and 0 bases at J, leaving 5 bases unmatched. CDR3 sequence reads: CASSPEGQSSGNTIYF. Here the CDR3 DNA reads TGTGCCAGCTCACCGGAGGGACAGAGCTCTGGAAACACCATATATTTT. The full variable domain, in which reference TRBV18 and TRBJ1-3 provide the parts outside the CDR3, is NAGVMQNPRHLVRRRGQEARLRCSPMKGHSHVYWYRQLPEEGLKFMVYLQKENIIDESGMPKERFSAEFPKEGPSILRIQQVVRGDSAAYFCASSPEGQSSGNTIYFGEGSWLTVV.

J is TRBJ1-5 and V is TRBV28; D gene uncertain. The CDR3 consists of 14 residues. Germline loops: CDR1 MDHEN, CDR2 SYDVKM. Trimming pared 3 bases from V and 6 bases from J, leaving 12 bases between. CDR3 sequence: CASSLTSAPQPQHF. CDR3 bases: TGTGCCAGCAGTTTGACATCCGCGCCTCAGCCCCAGCATTTT.

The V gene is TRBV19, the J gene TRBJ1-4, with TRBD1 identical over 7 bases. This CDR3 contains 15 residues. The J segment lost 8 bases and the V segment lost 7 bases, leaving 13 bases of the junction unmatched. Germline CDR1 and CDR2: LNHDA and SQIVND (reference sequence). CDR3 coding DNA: TGTGCCAGTACCCCATCCAGGGGGATTGGGGAAAAACTGTTTTTT. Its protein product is CASTPSRGIGEKLFF.

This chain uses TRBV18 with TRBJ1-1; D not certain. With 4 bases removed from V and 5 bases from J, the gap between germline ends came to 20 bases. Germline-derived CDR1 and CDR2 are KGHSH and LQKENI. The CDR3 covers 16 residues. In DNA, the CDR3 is TGTGCCAGCTCACTCACCGCGAACCCAAAACATACTGAAGCTTTCTTT. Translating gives CASSLTANPKHTEAFF.